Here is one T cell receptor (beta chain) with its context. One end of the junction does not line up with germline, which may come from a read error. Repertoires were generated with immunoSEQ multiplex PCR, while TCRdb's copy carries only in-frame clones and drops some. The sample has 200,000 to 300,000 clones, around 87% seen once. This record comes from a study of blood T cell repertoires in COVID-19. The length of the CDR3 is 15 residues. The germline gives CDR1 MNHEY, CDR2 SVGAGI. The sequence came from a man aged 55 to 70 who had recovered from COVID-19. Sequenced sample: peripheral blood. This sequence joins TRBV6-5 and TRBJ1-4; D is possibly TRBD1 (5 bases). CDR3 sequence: CASSYSGTGSEKLFF. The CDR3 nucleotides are TGTGCCAGCAGCTACTCCGGGACCGGGAGTGAAAAACTGTTTTTT.